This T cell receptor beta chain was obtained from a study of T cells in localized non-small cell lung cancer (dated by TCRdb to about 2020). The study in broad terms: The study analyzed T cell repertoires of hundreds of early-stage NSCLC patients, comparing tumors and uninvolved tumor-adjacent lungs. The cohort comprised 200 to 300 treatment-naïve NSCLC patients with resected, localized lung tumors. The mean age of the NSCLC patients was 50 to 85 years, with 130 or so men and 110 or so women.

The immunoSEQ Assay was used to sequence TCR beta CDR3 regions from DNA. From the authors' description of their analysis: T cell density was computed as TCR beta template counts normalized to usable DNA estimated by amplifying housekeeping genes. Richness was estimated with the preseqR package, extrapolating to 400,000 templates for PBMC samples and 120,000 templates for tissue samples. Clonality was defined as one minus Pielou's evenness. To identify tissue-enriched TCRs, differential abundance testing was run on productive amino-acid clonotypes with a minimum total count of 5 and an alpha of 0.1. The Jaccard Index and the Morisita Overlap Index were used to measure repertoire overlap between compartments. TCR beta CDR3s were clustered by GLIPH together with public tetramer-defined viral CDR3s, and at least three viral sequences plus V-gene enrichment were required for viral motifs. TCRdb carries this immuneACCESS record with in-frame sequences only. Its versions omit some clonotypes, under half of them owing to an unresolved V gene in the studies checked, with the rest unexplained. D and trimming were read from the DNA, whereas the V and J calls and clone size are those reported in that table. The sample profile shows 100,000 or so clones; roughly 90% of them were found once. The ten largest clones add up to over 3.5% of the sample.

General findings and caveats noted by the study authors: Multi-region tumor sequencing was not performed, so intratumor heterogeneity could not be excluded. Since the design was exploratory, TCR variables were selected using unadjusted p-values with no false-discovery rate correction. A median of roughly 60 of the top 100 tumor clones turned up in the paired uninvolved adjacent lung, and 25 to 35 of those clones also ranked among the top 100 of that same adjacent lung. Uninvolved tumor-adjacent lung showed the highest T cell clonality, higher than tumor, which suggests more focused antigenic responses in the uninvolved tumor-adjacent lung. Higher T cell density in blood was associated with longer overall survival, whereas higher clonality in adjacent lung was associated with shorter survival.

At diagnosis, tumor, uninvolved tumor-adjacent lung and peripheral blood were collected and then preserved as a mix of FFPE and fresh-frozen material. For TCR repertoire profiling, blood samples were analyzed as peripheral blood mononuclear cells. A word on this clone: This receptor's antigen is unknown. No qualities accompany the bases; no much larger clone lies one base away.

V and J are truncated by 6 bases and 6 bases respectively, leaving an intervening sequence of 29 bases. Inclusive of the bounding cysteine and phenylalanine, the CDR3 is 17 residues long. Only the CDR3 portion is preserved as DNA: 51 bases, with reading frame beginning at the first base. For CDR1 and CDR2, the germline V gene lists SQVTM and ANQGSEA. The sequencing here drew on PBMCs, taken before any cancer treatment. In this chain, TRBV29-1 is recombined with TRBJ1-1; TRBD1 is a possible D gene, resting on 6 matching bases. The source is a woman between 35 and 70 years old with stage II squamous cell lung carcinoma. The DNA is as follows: TGCAGCGTCGGACCTTCAGGGGAAAATCAACCGATTGCTGAAGCTTTCTTT. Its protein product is CSVGPSGENQPIAEAFF.